These 21 T cell receptor beta chains came from one sample sequenced in a study of CD8 T cells in Susac syndrome. An input of about 0.5 to 1 ug of RNA was subjected to reverse transcription using random hexamers. MiXCR, run by TCRdb on the immunoSEQ multiplex PCR reads, gives a single entry per CDR3 protein. Among about 130,000 distinct CDR3 sequences listed, 90% to 95% were seen once. The sample comprised CD8+ T cells from PBMCs. The receptors were sampled from a human donor with Susac syndrome.

This clonotype was recorded only once. This chain connects TRBV10-2 to TRBJ2-7; a possible D gene is TRBD2 (6 bases). This CDR3 comprises 16 residues. Germline lookup yields CDR1 WSHSY and CDR2 SAAADI. Trimming removed 7 bases from V and 2 bases from J, with 21 bases in between. The CDR3 region has the DNA TGCGCCAGCATGTCCCCGGGACTCCGGAGACCCTACGAGCAGTACTTC. Protein: CASMSPGLRRPYEQYF.

The chain has TRBV9 and TRBJ2-2; no definite D call. The CDR3 is made up of 15 amino acids. V gave up 0 bases and J gave up 5 bases, with 11 bases separating them. Germline loops: CDR1 SGDLS, CDR2 YYNGEE. DNA for the CDR3: TGTGCCAGCAGCGTAGCGGGCACCCCTACCGGGGAGCTGTTTTTT. This codes for CASSVAGTPTGELFF.

J is TRBJ2-7 and V is TRBV29-1; 7 nucleotides match TRBD2. Germline V gene lookup returns CDR1 SQVTM and CDR2 ANQGSEA. This CDR3 has 13 amino acids. V dropped 4 bases and J dropped 4; count of bases not matched to a gene: 7. The CDR3 DNA reads TGCAGCGTTGTAGGTGGCGGGAGTTACGAGCAGTACTTC. This sequence encodes CSVVGGGSYEQYF.

The chain employs TRBV29-1 and TRBJ1-2, with 7 bases matching TRBD1. Germline trimming cut 0 bases from V and 5 bases from J; bases unmatched to any gene: 6. This CDR3 is 14 amino acids long. The germline CDR1 and CDR2 sequences are SQVTM and ANQGSEA. The CDR3 loop is CSVEEPGGGYGYTF. For the CDR3, the DNA is TGCAGCGTTGAAGAACCAGGGGGGGGGTATGGCTACACCTTC.

The CDR3 DNA reads TGCGCCAGCAGCCTGGCCGGACCGTATGTGGGCACAGATACGCAGTATTTT. Residues: CASSLAGPYVGTDTQYF. This chain connects TRBV5-1 to TRBJ2-3; D is unclear. Germline CDR1 is SGHRS and CDR2 is YFSETQ. The CDR3 consists of 17 residues. The germline V and J ends were trimmed by 4 bases and 1 base, with 19 bases remaining between them.

The rearrangement uses TRBV4-2 and TRBJ2-7; a weak D match, TRBD1 (6 bases). Germline CDR1 LGHNA, CDR2 YNFKEQ. The CDR3 runs to 15 residues. With 0 bases removed from V and 2 bases from J, the gap between germline ends came to 11 bases. The CDR3 protein is CASSQDIGQPYEQYF. CDR3 in DNA: TGTGCCAGCAGCCAAGATATAGGACAGCCCTACGAGCAGTACTTC.

This sequence joins TRBV29-1 and TRBJ2-1, with 7 nucleotides matching TRBD2. Germline V CDR1 and CDR2: SQVTM, ANQGSEA. With V trimmed by 0 bases and J by 3 bases, 5 bases remained unmatched. The CDR3 has 15 amino acids. The CDR3 protein is CSVEDNGGYYNEQFF. The CDR3 bases are TGCAGCGTTGAAGATAACGGGGGGTACTACAATGAGCAGTTCTTC.

This clonotype was detected once. V gene TRBV27 combines with J gene TRBJ1-1, with 9 bases fitting TRBD1. The CDR3 runs to 14 residues. Germline V lookup: CDR1 MNHEY, CDR2 SMNVEV (reference sequence). V shed 6 bases, J shed 5 bases, and the junction held 7 bases outside the gene matches. The CDR3 nucleotides read TGTGCCAGCAGCCGTACAGGGGGCTGGACTGAAGCTTTCTTT. Translation gives CASSRTGGWTEAFF.

V and J are TRBV3-1 and TRBJ1-1; D not resolved. Germline CDR1 LGHDT, CDR2 YNNKEL (reference sequence). The CDR3 spans 14 residues. The V end lost 0 bases, the J end lost 0 bases, and 5 bases lay between the germline ends. Here the CDR3 DNA reads TGTGCCAGCAGCCAAGAAGTTCTGAACACTGAAGCTTTCTTT. It yields the protein CASSQEVLNTEAFF.

V is TRBV14 and J is TRBJ2-7; D might be TRBD1 or TRBD2, each matching 5 bases. This CDR3 comprises 15 residues. From germline, CDR1 is SGHDN and CDR2 FVKESK. V was cut by 2 bases and J by 2 bases, with 13 bases left in between. The CDR3, as DNA: TGTGCCAGCAGCCAAATTCGGGGCAGACCCTACGAGCAGTACTTC. It translates to CASSQIRGRPYEQYF.

In its sample, this clonotype was seen once. The chain is built from TRBV14 and TRBJ2-6; D may be TRBD2 (6 bases). The germline V gene encodes CDR1 SGHDN and CDR2 FVKESK. This CDR3 is 18 amino acids long. Trimming took 0 bases from V and 0 from J, leaving 12 bases between them. The CDR3 DNA is TGTGCCAGCAGCCAAGATTCAGGGAGGTACTCTGGGGCCAACGTCCTGACTTTC. Its protein product is CASSQDSGRYSGANVLTF. The full variable domain, with the rest looked up from reference TRBV14 and TRBJ2-6, is EAGVTQFPSHSVIEKGQTVTLRCDPISGHDNLYWYRRVMGKEIKFLLHFVKESKQDESGMPNNRFLAERTGGTYSTLKVQPAELEDSGVYFCASSQDSGRYSGANVLTFGAGSRLTVL.

V and J are TRBV7-9 and TRBJ2-1; D unresolved. The length of the CDR3 is 12 residues. The germline V gene encodes CDR1 SEHNR and CDR2 FQNEAQ (reference sequence). V lost 5 bases and J 7 bases, leaving 9 bases between the germline ends. As DNA, the CDR3 is TGTGCCAGCAGCCTCAGCTCGAATGAGCAGTTCTTC. It specifies CASSLSSNEQFF.

This rearrangement joins TRBV6-6 to TRBJ2-7; D not certain. The germline V gene has CDR1 MNHNY and CDR2 SVGAGI (reference sequence). The CDR3 has 13 residues. Between the trimmed V and J ends, which lost 5 bases and 6 bases, there was a span of 14 bases. This chain's CDR3 is CASSAKDHGEQYF. Written as DNA, the CDR3 is TGTGCCAGCAGTGCAAAGGACCATGGCGAGCAGTACTTC.

This sequence joins TRBV28 and TRBJ1-5; D ambiguous. Trimming left V 6 bases short and J 0 bases short, with 6 bases between. Germline V gene sequence: CDR1 MDHEN, CDR2 SYDVKM. The CDR3 loop spans 13 amino acids. CDR3 DNA: TGTGCCAGCAGGCTCAGTAGCAATCAGCCCCAGCATTTT. This codes for CASRLSSNQPQHF. The full variable domain, completed using reference TRBV28 and TRBJ1-5, is DVKVTQSSRYLVKRTGEKVFLECVQDMDHENMFWYRQDPGLGLRLIYFSYDVKMKEKGDIPEGYSVSREKKERFSLILESASTNQTSMYLCASRLSSNQPQHFGDGTRLSIL.

The V gene is TRBV7-9, the J gene TRBJ2-2; no clear D. V was shortened by 2 bases and J by 7 bases, with 2 bases between the two germline ends. Per germline, CDR1 SEHNR and CDR2 FQNEAQ (reference sequence). The CDR3 length is 11 residues. The CDR3 nucleotides read TGTGCCAGCAGCTTAATCGGGGAGCTGTTTTTT. Amino acid sequence: CASSLIGELFF.

CDR3 in DNA: TGTGCCACCAGTCCTGACAGGAACGCTAACTATGGCTACACCTTC. Its translation: CATSPDRNANYGYTF. The V call is TRBV15, the J call TRBJ1-2; possible D gene TRBD1, 6 bases. The V end was cut by 6 bases, the J end by 0 bases, with 14 bases between. Germline V gene sequence: CDR1 LNHNV, CDR2 YYDKDF (reference sequence). This CDR3 contains 15 residues.

The chain has TRBV18 and TRBJ2-7; D is unclear. Germline V lookup: CDR1 KGHSH, CDR2 LQKENI. The V end lost 3 bases, the J end lost 3 bases, and 9 bases lay between the germline ends. The CDR3 is 13 residues long. CDR3 sequence: CASSPTESYEQYF. In nucleotides, the CDR3 is TGTGCCAGCTCACCGACTGAAAGCTACGAGCAGTACTTC.

The chain links TRBV30 to TRBJ2-5, with D perhaps matching TRBD2 (6 bases). The CDR3 consists of 16 residues. V lost 2 bases, J lost 7 bases, and 23 bases lay in between. CDR1 is GTSNPN and CDR2 is SVGIG in the germline V gene (reference sequence). For the CDR3, the DNA is TGTGCCTGGAGTCCCCGCAAGCCTTATACCGGGGGGACCCAGTACTTC. Translated, it gives CAWSPRKPYTGGTQYF. Supplemented by reference TRBV30 and TRBJ2-5, the full variable domain reads SQTIHQWPATLVQPVGSPLSLECTVEGTSNPNLYWYRQAAGRGLQLLFYSVGIGQISSEVPQNLSASRPQDRQFILSSKKLLLSDSGFYLCAWSPRKPYTGGTQYFGPGTRLLVL.

The chain couples TRBV12-3 or TRBV12-4 to TRBJ2-1; 7 bases match TRBD1. Trimming removed 3 bases from V and 7 bases from J; junction bases left unmatched: 3. This CDR3 has 13 amino acids. The CDR3 region has the DNA TGTGCCAGCAGTTTCCCGGGACAGAATGAGCAGTTCTTC. It codes for CASSFPGQNEQFF.

This clonotype occurred many times. This chain links TRBV7-2 with TRBJ1-5; D gene uncertain. CDR3 size: 13 residues. Trimming pared 1 base from V and 3 bases from J, leaving 4 bases between. Germline V lookup: CDR1 SGHTA, CDR2 FQGNSA. CDR3 nucleotides: TGTGCCAGCAGCTTAGGGAACAATCAGCCCCAGCATTTT. Translating it yields CASSLGNNQPQHF.

This chain connects TRBV6-5 to TRBJ2-1; the match to TRBD2 covers 9 bases. Germline CDR1 MNHEY, CDR2 SVGAGI. Trimming at V came to 3 bases and at J to 4 bases, leaving 4 bases not matched to a gene. The CDR3 is 15 amino acids. This chain's CDR3 is CASSYLTSGYNEQFF. In DNA form, the CDR3 reads TGTGCCAGCAGTTATCTGACTAGCGGTTACAATGAGCAGTTCTTC.